These 32 T cell receptor beta chains share one sample of origin, sequenced in a study of T-cell memory formation after mild COVID-19. TCRdb processed the 5' RACE reads anew with MiXCR; each CDR3 protein has one entry. The profile covers 260,000 or so distinct CDR3 sequences, with over 15% appearing a single time and 22% taken by the ten largest. Sequencing was performed on PBMCs or a T cell subset sorted from them (not recorded which). The receptors were gathered from a man between 18 and 29 years old who had mild COVID-19 (a few samples of this study predate the infection). Cell type and time point are not known.

This clonotype was observed many times. V is TRBV27 and J is TRBJ2-5; 14 bases match TRBD2. The CDR3 covers 17 residues. Germline V gene lookup returns CDR1 MNHEY and CDR2 SMNVEV (reference sequence). The V gene end was trimmed by 7 bases and the J gene end by 2 bases; junction bases not matched to a gene: 9. For the CDR3, the DNA is TGTGCCAGCAAGACCGGACTAGCGGGGGGCCCTCAAGAGACCCAGTACTTC. Translation gives CASKTGLAGGPQETQYF.

V is TRBV5-1 and J is TRBJ1-1, with D maybe TRBD1 (6 bases). V was pared by 4 bases and J by 1 base, with 11 bases between. From germline, CDR1 is SGHRS and CDR2 YFSETQ. The CDR3 spans 14 residues. CDR3 DNA sequence: TGCGCCAGCAGCCCCGGGGGCCGGAACACTGAAGCTTTCTTT. Translation gives CASSPGGRNTEAFF. Variable domain in full (rest from reference TRBV5-1 and TRBJ1-1): KAGVTQTPRYLIKTRGQQVTLSCSPISGHRSVSWYQQTPGQGLQFLFEYFSETQRNKGNFPGRFSGRQFSNSRSEMNVSTLELGDSALYLCASSPGGRNTEAFFGQGTRLTVV.

The chain joins TRBV6-2 or TRBV6-3 to TRBJ1-1; D not resolved. Trimming removed 7 bases at V and 0 bases at J, with 9 bases between. This CDR3 spans 13 amino acids. Germline loops: CDR1 MNHEY, CDR2 SVGEGT. The CDR3 loop reads CASKVLLNTEAFF. For the CDR3, the DNA is TGTGCCAGCAAGGTGCTCTTGAACACTGAAGCTTTCTTT.

This chain joins TRBV21-1 and TRBJ2-7; the listed D gene, TRBD2, was not tested against the DNA. TRBV21-1 is shown as a pseudogene. The CDR3 is made up of 15 amino acids. The CDR3 nucleotides are TGTGCCAGCAGCAAAGAGATCGGAGTCCCTTGGGAGCAGTACGTC. This codes for CASSKEIGVPWEQYV.

This clonotype appeared a few times. The chain carries TRBV6-6 and TRBJ1-2; D is unresolved. The V end lost 7 bases, the J end lost 4 bases, and 10 bases lay between the germline ends. This CDR3 has 12 residues. Germline-derived CDR1 and CDR2 are MNHNY and SVGAGI (reference sequence). CDR3 coding DNA: TGTGCCAGCATTCGGAGCGGCTATGGCTACACCTTC. Its translation: CASIRSGYGYTF.

The J gene is TRBJ2-1, the V gene TRBV4-2; D unresolved. CDR3 size: 13 residues. Trimming removed 0 bases from V and 6 bases from J, with 6 bases in between. Germline CDR1 and CDR2: LGHNA and YNFKEQ. Here the CDR3 DNA reads TGTGCCAGCAGCCAAGAGGGTAGCAATGAGCAGTTCTTC. Protein: CASSQEGSNEQFF.

V is TRBV5-1 and J is TRBJ2-1, with 7 bases matching TRBD2. The J segment lost 4 bases and the V segment lost 3 bases, leaving 7 bases of the junction unmatched. Germline CDR1 reads SGHRS; CDR2 reads YFSETQ. The CDR3 totals 15 residues. The CDR3 bases are TGCGCCAGCAGCTGGGAGGGACTGCTGTACAATGAGCAGTTCTTC. Translating gives CASSWEGLLYNEQFF.

The rearrangement links TRBV9 to TRBJ2-2; the D gene is possibly TRBD2 (6 bases). Trimming left V 4 bases short and J 5 bases short, with 15 bases between. This CDR3 contains 15 residues. The V gene's germline CDR1 is SGDLS and CDR2 YYNGEE. The CDR3 region has the DNA TGTGCCAGCAGCCCCGGTGTGGGGGGTACCGGGGAGCTGTTTTTT. Translation gives CASSPGVGGTGELFF.

The chain uses TRBV20-1 and TRBJ1-3, with D possibly being TRBD1 (6 bases). The CDR3 totals 16 residues. V was shortened by 1 base and J by 0 bases, with 13 bases between the two germline ends. In germline, CDR1 is DFQATT, CDR2 SNEGSKA (reference sequence). The CDR3: CSARVRKGVSGNTIYF. In DNA form, the CDR3 reads TGCAGTGCTAGAGTACGGAAGGGGGTCTCTGGAAACACCATATATTTT.

The chain links TRBV28 to TRBJ1-3; D unclear. The CDR3 is 13 residues long. The V and J ends lost 3 bases and 2 bases respectively, with 5 bases between them. CDR1 and CDR2 from the germline V gene are MDHEN and SYDVKM. The chain's CDR3 is CASSLEAGNTIYF. CDR3 DNA sequence: TGTGCCAGCAGTTTGGAGGCTGGAAACACCATATATTTT.

As DNA, the CDR3 is TGTGCCAGCAGGGCTGAGGGTAACTATGGCTACACCTTC. This codes for CASRAEGNYGYTF. V and J are TRBV6-1 and TRBJ1-2; D call uncertain. Germline V gives CDR1 MNHNS, CDR2 SASEGT. CDR3 size: 13 residues. The V end lost 6 bases, the J end lost 1 base, and 9 bases lay between the germline ends.

This clonotype was recorded many times. The chain is built from TRBV7-2 and TRBJ2-2, with D possibly called TRBD1 or TRBD2 (5 bases each). V lost 5 bases and J lost 4, with 14 bases in between. Germline V CDR1 and CDR2: SGHTA, FQGNSA. The CDR3 has 15 amino acids. The CDR3 nucleotides are TGTGCCAGCAGCCCGGGACCGCCGGGCACCGGGGAGCTGTTTTTT. Residues: CASSPGPPGTGELFF.

The gene calls are TRBV9 and TRBJ2-3; D may be TRBD2 (6 bases). Trimming stripped 4 bases from V and 2 bases from J, with 17 bases between. The length of the CDR3 is 16 residues. Per the germline V gene, CDR1 is SGDLS and CDR2 is YYNGEE. CDR3 region: CASSPRGDTPTDTQYF. DNA for the CDR3: TGTGCCAGCAGCCCCCGCGGGGATACCCCCACAGATACGCAGTATTTT.

This clonotype was seen more than once but under ten times. The chain employs TRBV7-9 and TRBJ2-7; D unresolved. With 1 base removed from V and 0 bases from J, the gap between germline ends came to 7 bases. The CDR3 length is 14 residues. Germline CDR1 is SEHNR and CDR2 is FQNEAQ (reference sequence). In nucleotides, the CDR3 is TGTGCCAGCAGCTTAGTATGGAGCTCCTACGAGCAGTACTTC. It is translated as CASSLVWSSYEQYF.

V usage is TRBV10-3 and J usage is TRBJ2-5, with 8 bases that match TRBD2. Germline V lookup: CDR1 ENHRY, CDR2 SYGVKD. The length of the CDR3 is 15 residues. J was trimmed by 5 bases and V by 10 bases; bases with no gene match: 15. The CDR3 loop reads CATSHSGGGRETQYF. In DNA, the CDR3 is TGTGCCACGTCCCATTCGGGGGGGGGGAGGGAGACCCAGTACTTC.

This clonotype showed up many times. The chain has TRBV6-1 and TRBJ1-6; D remains unclear. The CDR3 spans 14 residues. Between the trimmed V and J ends, which lost 1 base and 9 bases, there was a span of 10 bases. Looked up from germline, CDR1 is MNHNS and CDR2 is SASEGT. As DNA, the CDR3 is TGTGCCAGCAGTGAAGTTCCCACCGGTTCACCCCTCCACTTT. Its protein is CASSEVPTGSPLHF.

The chain combines TRBV6-1 with TRBJ2-1; unclear D gene. Germline CDR1 MNHNS, CDR2 SASEGT. V dropped 6 bases and J dropped 4 bases, with 13 bases sitting between them. There are 14 residues in the CDR3. In DNA form, the CDR3 reads TGTGCCAGCAGGCCGGGCCAAAGGTACAATGAGCAGTTCTTC. This gives the protein CASRPGQRYNEQFF.

This chain uses TRBV4-1 with TRBJ1-1, with 7 bases matching TRBD1. The CDR3 is 15 residues long. With V trimmed by 3 bases and J by 6 bases, 10 bases remained unmatched. Looked up from germline, CDR1 is MGHRA and CDR2 is YSYEKL. In nucleotides, the CDR3 is TGCGCCAGCAGCCACGTCGACAGGGATGCCGCTGAAGCTTTCTTT. This gives the protein CASSHVDRDAAEAFF.

This clonotype was recorded at least ten times. The chain combines TRBV20-1 with TRBJ2-7, with unresolved D. This CDR3 has 12 amino acids. V lost 0 bases and J 4 bases, leaving 7 bases between the germline ends. CDR1 DFQATT and CDR2 SNEGSKA come from the germline V gene (reference sequence). The CDR3 DNA is TGCAGTGCTAGAGAGGGTCCGTACGAGCAGTACTTC. Translation gives CSAREGPYEQYF.

The chain links TRBV3-1 to TRBJ1-5; no clear D. The CDR3 is 12 amino acids. Trimming took off 3 bases at V and 4 bases at J, with 4 bases between the two ends. CDR1 LGHDT and CDR2 YNNKEL come from the germline V gene (reference sequence). The CDR3 DNA reads TGTGCCAGCAGCCACGGGAATCAGCCCCAGCATTTT. This encodes CASSHGNQPQHF.

The table lists this clonotype with a few counts. V and J are TRBV7-9 and TRBJ1-2, with 7 bases fitting TRBD1. The J segment lost 0 bases and the V segment lost 5 bases, leaving 6 bases of the junction unmatched. Per the germline V gene, CDR1 is SEHNR and CDR2 is FQNEAQ (reference sequence). This CDR3 region has 15 residues. The CDR3 DNA follows: TGTGCCAGCAGCCCCGTGGACAGGCCTAACTATGGCTACACCTTC. Protein product: CASSPVDRPNYGYTF. The full variable domain, in which reference TRBV7-9 and TRBJ1-2 provide the parts outside the CDR3, is DTGVSQNPRHKITKRGQNVTFRCDPISEHNRLYWYRQTLGQGPEFLTYFQNEAQLEKSRLLSDRFSAERPKGSFSTLEIQRTEQGDSAMYLCASSPVDRPNYGYTFGSGTRLTVV.

The table lists this clonotype with a few counts. The chain employs TRBV20-1 and TRBJ2-3; 7 bases match TRBD2. V shed 6 bases, J shed 1 base, and the junction held 7 bases outside the gene matches. This CDR3 is built from 14 residues. From germline, CDR1 is DFQATT and CDR2 SNEGSKA (reference sequence). CDR3 residues: CSALWSGGTDTQYF. The CDR3 DNA reads as TGCAGTGCCCTTTGGAGCGGGGGCACAGATACGCAGTATTTT.

This clonotype was observed at least ten times. V and J are TRBV5-1 and TRBJ2-7; perhaps TRBD2 as D (6 bases). The germline V gene encodes CDR1 SGHRS and CDR2 YFSETQ. The CDR3 runs to 14 residues. The ends were cut back, 2 bases at V and 5 bases at J, with 14 bases in the middle. CDR3 coding DNA: TGCGCCAGCAGCTTTGGCGGGGCAGTCGACGAGCAGTACGTC. Amino acid sequence: CASSFGGAVDEQYV.

The genes are TRBV12-3 or TRBV12-4 and TRBJ1-4, with D maybe TRBD1 (6 bases). V was pared by 1 base and J by 7 bases, with 10 bases between. This CDR3 is built from 14 residues. Here the CDR3 reads CASSLDREAEKLFF. DNA of the CDR3: TGTGCCAGCAGTTTAGACAGGGAAGCTGAAAAACTGTTTTTT.

This clonotype was detected ten times or more. The genes are TRBV7-8 and TRBJ1-5; possibly TRBD1 for D (6 bases). The CDR3 is made up of 16 amino acids. The germline V gene encodes CDR1 SGHVS and CDR2 FQNEAQ. Trimming removed 1 base at V and 4 bases at J, with 14 bases between. As DNA, the CDR3 is TGTGCCAGCAGCTTAGTGGGGGCGGACGGAAATCAGCCCCAGCATTTT. Translated, it gives CASSLVGADGNQPQHF.

This clonotype has ten or more counts. The chain links TRBV7-2 to TRBJ1-1; D is ambiguous. V lost 2 bases and J 0 bases, leaving 4 bases between the germline ends. Germline assignment: CDR1 SGHTA and CDR2 FQGNSA. This CDR3 is 13 amino acids long. CDR3 in amino acids: CASSLRLNTEAFF. As DNA, the CDR3 is TGTGCCAGCAGCTTACGTCTGAACACTGAAGCTTTCTTT. The full variable domain, its missing parts supplied by reference TRBV7-2 and TRBJ1-1, is GAGVSQSPSNKVTEKGKDVELRCDPISGHTALYWYRQSLGQGLEFLIYFQGNSAPDKSGLPSDRFSAERTGGSVSTLTIQRTQQEDSAVYLCASSLRLNTEAFFGQGTRLTVV.

The chain joins TRBV20-1 to TRBJ1-2, with D hard to call. V was cut by 2 bases and J by 0 bases, with 7 bases left in between. The CDR3 extends over 13 amino acids. Germline V gives CDR1 DFQATT, CDR2 SNEGSKA (reference sequence). DNA for the CDR3: TGCAGTGCTAGAAGAAACGCTAACTATGGCTACACCTTC. This encodes CSARRNANYGYTF.

CDR3 coding DNA: TGTGCCAGCAGTAGCGGGGGGGCCTATGCCGGGGAGCTGTTTTTT. Translated: CASSSGGAYAGELFF. The chain uses TRBV6-5 and TRBJ2-2; 10 nucleotides match TRBD2. The CDR3 spans 15 residues. Germline assignment: CDR1 MNHEY and CDR2 SVGAGI. Trimming took 5 bases from V and 6 from J; bases not matched to a gene: 6.

This clonotype has ten or more counts. The chain combines TRBV5-1 with TRBJ2-5, with 9 bases matching TRBD2. The CDR3 is made up of 16 amino acids. The junction had 9 bases not matched to a gene; V was cut back by 1 base and J by 5 bases. Germline assignment: CDR1 SGHRS and CDR2 YFSETQ. The CDR3 DNA is TGCGCCAGCAGCTTGACCCTAGCGGGGAGGTCGGAGACCCAGTACTTC. Protein product: CASSLTLAGRSETQYF.

The V and J genes are TRBV7-9 and TRBJ1-6; no clear D gene. This CDR3 comprises 13 residues. CDR1 SEHNR and CDR2 FQNEAQ come from the germline V gene (reference sequence). The V and J ends lost 1 base and 10 bases respectively, with 8 bases between them. This CDR3 is CASSLEGRSPLHF. CDR3 nucleotides: TGTGCCAGCAGCTTAGAGGGTAGATCACCCCTCCACTTT. Variable domain in full (rest from reference TRBV7-9 and TRBJ1-6): DTGVSQNPRHKITKRGQNVTFRCDPISEHNRLYWYRQTLGQGPEFLTYFQNEAQLEKSRLLSDRFSAERPKGSFSTLEIQRTEQGDSAMYLCASSLEGRSPLHFGNGTRLTVT.

The CDR3 nucleotides are TGCAGCGTTGCCCCAGAACAGGCGGCCACTGAAGCTTTCTTT. Translated, it gives CSVAPEQAATEAFF. This chain connects TRBV29-1 to TRBJ1-1, with D tentatively TRBD1 (5 bases). There are 14 residues in the CDR3. CDR1 is SQVTM and CDR2 is ANQGSEA in the germline V gene. The V and J ends lost 4 bases and 4 bases respectively, with 16 bases between them.

This chain joins TRBV6-6 and TRBJ2-5; 12 bases are a match to TRBD2. Per germline, CDR1 MNHNY and CDR2 SVGAGI (reference sequence). The V and J ends lost 3 bases and 5 bases, in that order; junction bases with no gene match: 10. CDR3 length: 17 amino acids. CDR3 residues: CASSYATSGGPRETQYF. DNA of the CDR3: TGTGCCAGCAGTTATGCCACTAGCGGGGGGCCGAGGGAGACCCAGTACTTC.